These T cell receptor beta chains were read from a single sample in a study of control samples from healthy donors and cancer patients. Clones were read by immunoSEQ multiplex PCR, and TCRdb kept only the in-frame ones, dropping some. Seen here are about 92,000 clones, roughly 86% observed once, and the top ten hold approximately 9.8%. The sample comprised blood. These TCRs come from a woman aged 55-70 years in good health. CDR3s leave out the opening cysteine and the closing phenylalanine or tryptophan. Rows give clone size only sometimes, using once, few, many, or a class for an expanded clone.

v_gene,j_gene,abundance,CDR3aa
TRBV18,TRBJ1-5,.,ASSPAGASNQPQH
TRBV6-6,TRBJ2-1,.,ASSKAGASYNEQF
TRBV27,TRBJ2-7,once,ASSFGGRPGEQY
TRBV9,TRBJ2-1,.,ASSKTGLAELEQF
TRBV9,TRBJ1-2,.,ASSVGDRAYGYT
TRBV27,TRBJ1-6,.,ASSLVVFGNSPLH
TRBV3-1/TRBV3-2,TRBJ2-5,.,ASSPLEPVQETQY
TRBV12-3/TRBV12-4,TRBJ1-2,.,ASSEDRVYGYT
TRBV4-3,TRBJ1-2,once,ASSQSLGDYGYT
TRBV28,TRBJ1-1,.,ASSPSAQNTEAF
TRBV11-2,TRBJ2-7,.,ASSRGLIEPYEQY
TRBV28,TRBJ1-6,.,ASSFGNSPLH
TRBV6-1,TRBJ1-4,.,ASSELDRATNEKLF
TRBV5-5,TRBJ2-5,few,ASSTGLAAYQETQY
TRBV27,TRBJ1-5,.,ASSLRGAGQPQH
TRBV6-4,TRBJ1-5,.,ASRLDRDYQPQH
TRBV7-2,TRBJ1-1,.,ASSLRLQGTSTEAF
TRBV20-1,TRBJ1-2,.,RAEGYGYT
TRBV10-2,TRBJ1-1,.,ASSVWASNTEAF
TRBV7-9,TRBJ1-5,.,ASSPGAMGGQPQH
TRBV7-2,TRBJ1-2,.,ASSRGGGDYGYT
TRBV11-3,TRBJ1-1,.,ASSLVGSTEAF